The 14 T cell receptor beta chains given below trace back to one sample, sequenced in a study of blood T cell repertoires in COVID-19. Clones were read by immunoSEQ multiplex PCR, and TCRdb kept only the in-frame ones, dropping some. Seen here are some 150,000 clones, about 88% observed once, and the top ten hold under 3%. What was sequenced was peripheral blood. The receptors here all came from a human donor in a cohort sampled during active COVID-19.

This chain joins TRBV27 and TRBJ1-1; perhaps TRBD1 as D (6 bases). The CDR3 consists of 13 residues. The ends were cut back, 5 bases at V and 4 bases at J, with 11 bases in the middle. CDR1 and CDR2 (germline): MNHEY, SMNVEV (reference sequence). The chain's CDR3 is CASSLYRVTEAFF. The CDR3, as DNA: TGTGCCAGCAGTCTCTACAGGGTCACTGAAGCTTTCTTT.

CDR3 nucleotide sequence: TGCGCCAGCAGTCAATCCCCTAGGGAGCTGTTTTTT. As protein: CASSQSPRELFF. The chain recombines TRBV23-1 with TRBJ2-2; D is unresolved. TRBV23-1 counts as an open reading frame of uncertain function. The CDR3 consists of 12 residues. V was clipped by 0 bases and J by 9 bases, with 5 bases between them.

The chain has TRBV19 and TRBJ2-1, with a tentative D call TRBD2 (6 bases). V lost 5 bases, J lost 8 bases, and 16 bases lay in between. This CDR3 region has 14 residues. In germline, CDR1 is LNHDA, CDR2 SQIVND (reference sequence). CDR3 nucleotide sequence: TGTGCCAGTAGTTCCCGACTAGTCGACGATGAGCAGTTCTTC. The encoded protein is CASSSRLVDDEQFF.

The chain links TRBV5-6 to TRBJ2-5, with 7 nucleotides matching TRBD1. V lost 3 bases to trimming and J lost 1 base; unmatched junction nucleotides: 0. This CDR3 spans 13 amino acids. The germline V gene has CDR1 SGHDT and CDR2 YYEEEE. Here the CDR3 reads CASSWDSQETQYF. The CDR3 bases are TGTGCCAGCAGCTGGGACAGCCAAGAGACCCAGTACTTC.

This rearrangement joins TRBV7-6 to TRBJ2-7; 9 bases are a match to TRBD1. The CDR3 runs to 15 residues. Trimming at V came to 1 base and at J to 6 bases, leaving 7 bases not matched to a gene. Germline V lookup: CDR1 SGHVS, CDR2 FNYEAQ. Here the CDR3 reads CASSLEGTGYREQYF. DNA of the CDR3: TGTGCCAGCAGCTTAGAAGGGACAGGGTATCGCGAGCAGTACTTC.

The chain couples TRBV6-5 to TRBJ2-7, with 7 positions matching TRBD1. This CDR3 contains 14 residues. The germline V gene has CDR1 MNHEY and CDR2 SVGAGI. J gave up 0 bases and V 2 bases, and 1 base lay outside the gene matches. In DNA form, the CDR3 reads TGTGCCAGCAGTTACCGGGACAGCTCCTACGAGCAGTACTTC. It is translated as CASSYRDSSYEQYF.

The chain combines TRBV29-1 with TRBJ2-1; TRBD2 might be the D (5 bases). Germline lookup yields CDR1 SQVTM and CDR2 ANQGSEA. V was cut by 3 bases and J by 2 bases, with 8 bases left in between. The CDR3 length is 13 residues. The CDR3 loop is CSVETGTYNEQFF. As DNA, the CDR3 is TGCAGCGTTGAGACCGGGACCTACAATGAGCAGTTCTTC.

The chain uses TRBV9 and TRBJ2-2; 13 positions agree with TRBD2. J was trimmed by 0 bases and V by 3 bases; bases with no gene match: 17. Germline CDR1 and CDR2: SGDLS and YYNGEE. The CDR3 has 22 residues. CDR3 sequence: CASSERVAVGLAGIANTGELFF. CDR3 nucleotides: TGTGCCAGCAGCGAACGAGTGGCCGTGGGACTAGCGGGAATCGCGAACACCGGGGAGCTGTTTTTT.

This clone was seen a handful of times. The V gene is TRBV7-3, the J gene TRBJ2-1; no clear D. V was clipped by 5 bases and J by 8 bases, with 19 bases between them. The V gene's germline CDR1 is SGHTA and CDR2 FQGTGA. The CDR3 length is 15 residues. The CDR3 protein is CASSLNGLKHDEQFF. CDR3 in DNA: TGTGCCAGCAGCCTAAACGGGTTAAAACACGATGAGCAGTTCTTC.

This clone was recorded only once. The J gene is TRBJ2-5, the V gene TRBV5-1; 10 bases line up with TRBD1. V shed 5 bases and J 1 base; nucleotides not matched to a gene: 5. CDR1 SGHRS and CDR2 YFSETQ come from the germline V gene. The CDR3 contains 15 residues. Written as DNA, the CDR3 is TGCGCCAGCAGACACCGGGACAGGGGCCAAGAGACCCAGTACTTC. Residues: CASRHRDRGQETQYF.

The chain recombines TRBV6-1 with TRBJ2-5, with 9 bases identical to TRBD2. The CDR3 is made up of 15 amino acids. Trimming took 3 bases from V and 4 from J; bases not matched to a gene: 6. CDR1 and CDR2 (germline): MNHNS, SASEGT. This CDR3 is CASSDPGLARETQYF. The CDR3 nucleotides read TGTGCCAGCAGTGACCCGGGACTAGCTAGAGAGACCCAGTACTTC.

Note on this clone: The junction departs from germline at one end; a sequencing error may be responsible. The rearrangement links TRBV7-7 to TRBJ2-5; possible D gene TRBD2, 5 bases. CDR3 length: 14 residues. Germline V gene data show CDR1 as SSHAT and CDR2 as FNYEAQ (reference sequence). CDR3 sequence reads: CASSLAPTQETQYF. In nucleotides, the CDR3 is TGTGCTAGCAGCTTAGCGCCGACACAAGAGACCCAGTACTTC.

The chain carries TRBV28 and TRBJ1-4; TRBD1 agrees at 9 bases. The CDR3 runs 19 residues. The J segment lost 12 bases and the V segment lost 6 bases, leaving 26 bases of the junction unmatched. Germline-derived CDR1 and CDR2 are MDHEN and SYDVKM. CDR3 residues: CASSRDYGTGKIKRGELFF. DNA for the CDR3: TGTGCCAGCAGCCGGGATTACGGGACAGGGAAAATAAAGAGAGGGGAACTGTTTTTT.

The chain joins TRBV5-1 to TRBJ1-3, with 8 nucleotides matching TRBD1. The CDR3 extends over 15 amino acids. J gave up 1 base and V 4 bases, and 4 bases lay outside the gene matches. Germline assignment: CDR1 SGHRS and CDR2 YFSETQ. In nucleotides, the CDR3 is TGCGCCAGCAGCCCCCGGACAGGGTCTGGAAACACCATATATTTT. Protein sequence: CASSPRTGSGNTIYF.